This T cell receptor beta chain was captured in a study of response to subunit inactivated influenza vaccine. This clonotype was seen repeatedly, ten times or more. In TCRdb, the RT-PCR reads were re-called with MiXCR into one record per CDR3 protein. The sample records about 650,000 distinct CDR3 sequences, 15% to 19% being singletons. The CDR3 is 18 residues long. CDR1 MDHEN and CDR2 SYDVKM come from the germline V gene. With 5 bases removed from V and 5 bases from J, the gap between germline ends came to 27 bases. The V call is TRBV28, the J call TRBJ2-5; D ambiguous. The clonotype was recovered from a man aged 50 or older who received an inactivated influenza vaccine. This specimen consisted of PBMCs from blood, obtained about 11 days after vaccination. The CDR3 bases are TGTGCCAGCAGTGAGTTTTTTGCGTTAGACACAAGTATGGAGACCCAGTACTTC. Translated: CASSEFFALDTSMETQYF. Filled out from reference TRBV28 and TRBJ2-5, the complete variable domain reads DVKVTQSSRYLVKRTGEKVFLECVQDMDHENMFWYRQDPGLGLRLIYFSYDVKMKEKGDIPEGYSVSREKKERFSLILESASTNQTSMYLCASSEFFALDTSMETQYFGPGTRLLVL.